This record concerns one TCR beta chain sequence. Its antigen remains unknown. The V end lost 0 bases, the J end lost 8 bases, and 14 bases lay between the germline ends. This CDR3 comprises 14 residues. CDR1 GTSNPN and CDR2 SVGIG come from the germline V gene (reference sequence). This specimen belongs to a study of T cell clonotyping in hematopoietic cell transplantation. Findings and caveats of the study: At the given depth, recipient repertoires were over 95% de novo clonotypes. Graft donor and pretransplant recipient Inverse Simpson Index values predicted broader posttransplant TCR diversity. No sorting was done, leaving CD4 and CD8 contributions mixed. Pathologically expanded recipient clonotypes increased progressively from day 30 to day 180 as diversity fell.

Profiled with immunoSEQ multiplex PCR; TCRdb holds only in-frame clones, not every one. The profile shows about 12,000 clones, approximately 89% of them singletons. Material: peripheral blood mononuclear cells. The rearrangement links TRBV30 to TRBJ2-1; D possibly uses TRBD1 or TRBD2 (5 bases each). The receptor's source is a human donor who either received an allogeneic hematopoietic cell transplant for a myeloid malignancy or was a related donor (not recorded which). Some clones in this sample may be carry-over from other donors' samples. The CDR3 nucleotides are TGTGCCTGGAGTGTACTGGTGGGGGTAGATGAGCAGTTCTTC. As protein: CAWSVLVGVDEQFF.